Listed below are T cell receptor beta chains from one sample, sequenced in a study of sequential checkpoint blockade in melanoma. The table came from immunoSEQ multiplex PCR; TCRdb's copy has only in-frame clones and leaves some out. The sample holds tens of thousands of clones, around 70% seen once. The source material was CD8+ T cells sorted from blood (inferred from file names), sampled from a patient given nivolumab and ipilimumab in sequence. The receptor set was obtained from a human donor with melanoma. The CDR3 runs from the conserved cysteine through the conserved F or W. A D gene is named only where the DNA matches it firmly. Clone sizes are given selectively: once, few, many, or a class where the clone is expanded.

CDR3 DNA | CDR3 protein | J gene | D gene | V gene | clone size
TGTGCCAGCACCCCCACCGAGAGGGCCCCCCTCCACTTT | CASTPTERAPLHF | TRBJ1-6 | NA | TRBV7-9 | few
TGTGCCAGCAGCTTAGTCCTAGAAGTCTACGAGCAGTACTTC | CASSLVLEVYEQYF | TRBJ2-7 | NA | TRBV11-2 | NA
TGTGCCAGCAGTTACTCGCGGATACTTAATGAAAAACTGTTTTTT | CASSYSRILNEKLFF | TRBJ1-4 | NA | TRBV6-5 | NA
TGTGCCAGCCTTAAATGCGGCGGTAAAGCTTTCTTT | CASLKCGGKAFF | TRBJ1-1 | NA | TRBV21-1 | NA
TGTGCCAGCAGCGTAGATTCGCGGATCACAGATACGCAGTATTTT | CASSVDSRITDTQYF | TRBJ2-3 | NA | TRBV9 | NA
TGTGCCAGCAGTCCCCCCGACAGGGAACCTGAAGCTTTCTTT | CASSPPDREPEAFF | TRBJ1-1 | TRBD1 | TRBV28 | NA
TGCGCCAGCAGCCCCATTTTGGACAGAGTCACCGACAATGAGCAGTTCTTC | CASSPILDRVTDNEQFF | TRBJ2-1 | NA | TRBV4-3 | NA
TGTGGGTTAAGGGGGCCCCTGGAAGCTTTCTTT | CGLRGPLEAFF | TRBJ1-1 | TRBD1 | TRBV7-9 | NA
TGTGCCAGCAGCTTAGCACCAGGTTTTAGCAATCAGCCCCAGCATTTT | CASSLAPGFSNQPQHF | TRBJ1-5 | NA | TRBV7-8 | NA
TGTGCCAGCGGCTCCGGGACAGGGGGCGACGAGCAGTACTTC | CASGSGTGGDEQYF | TRBJ2-7 | TRBD1 | TRBV27 | once
TGTGCCAGCAGCGTAGCTCGAGCGGGGGGAGCCGGGGAGCTGTTTTTT | CASSVARAGGAGELFF | TRBJ2-2 | TRBD2 | TRBV9 | NA
TGTGCCACCAGCAGGCCCACAGCTATGAACACTGAAGCTTTCTTT | CATSRPTAMNTEAFF | TRBJ1-1 | NA | TRBV15 | NA
TGTGCCAGCAGCTCCGGACAGAGCTCCTACGAGCAGTACTTC | CASSSGQSSYEQYF | TRBJ2-7 | NA | TRBV7-9 | NA
TGCGCCAGCAGCCAAGAAGCAGGGCCCCTCCACTTT | CASSQEAGPLHF | TRBJ1-6 | NA | TRBV4-1 | NA
TGTGCCAGCAGTGATCACTCCGGGACTAGTAGCGATGAGCAGTTCTTC | CASSDHSGTSSDEQFF | TRBJ2-1 | TRBD2 | TRBV6-4 | many
TGCGCCAGCAGCGAAGATTACGGACAGGGGGCAGATACGCAGTATTTT | CASSEDYGQGADTQYF | TRBJ2-3 | TRBD1 | TRBV4-3 | NA
TGTGCCAGCAGCTGGAGTACCGGGGAGCTGTTTTTT | CASSWSTGELFF | TRBJ2-2 | NA | TRBV7-6 | NA
TGTGCCAGCAGTTTATTTATGGACAGAGAAAAACTGTTTTTT | CASSLFMDREKLFF | TRBJ1-4 | NA | TRBV28 | NA
TGCGCCAGCAGCCAAGAGGGGGGAGGCGGGAGTGGCTACACCTTC | CASSQEGGGGSGYTF | TRBJ1-2 | NA | TRBV4-1 | NA
TGTGCCAGCAGCTTAACAGGGACTGGAAACACCATATATTTT | CASSLTGTGNTIYF | TRBJ1-3 | NA | TRBV5-4 | NA
TGTGCCAGCAGCCCCCCCGGCGGGCCCCAGCATTTT | CASSPPGGPQHF | TRBJ1-5 | NA | TRBV7-9 | few
TGTGCCAGCAGCGCATCGATAACAGGGGGCTCGGACGAGCAGTACTTC | CASSASITGGSDEQYF | TRBJ2-7 | TRBD1 | TRBV9 | NA
TGTGCCATCACAGGGGACGGCTATGGCTACACCTTC | CAITGDGYGYTF | TRBJ1-2 | NA | TRBV10-3 | NA
TGTGCCAGCAGTGAGGGGGCAGGACTTTCCTACGAGCAGTACTTC | CASSEGAGLSYEQYF | TRBJ2-7 | NA | TRBV2 | NA
TGTGCCAGCACCCAGGGTCTGTCCTACAATGAGCAGTTCTTC | CASTQGLSYNEQFF | TRBJ2-1 | NA | TRBV6-9 | NA
TGTGCCAGCAGTGAAACTGGGACAGTTGAAGCTTTCTTT | CASSETGTVEAFF | TRBJ1-1 | TRBD1 | TRBV6-1 | NA
TGTGCCACCAGGCAGGTTCTAGCCAAAAACATTCAGTACTTC | CATRQVLAKNIQYF | TRBJ2-4 | NA | TRBV6-1 | NA
TGCGCCAGCAGCAATTTCGGACAGGGGGCCGCTGAAGCTTTCTTT | CASSNFGQGAAEAFF | TRBJ1-1 | TRBD1 | TRBV5-1 | NA
TGTGCCAGCAGCGTAGCCCTACAGGGAAGTGGAAACACCATATATTTT | CASSVALQGSGNTIYF | TRBJ1-3 | NA | TRBV9 | NA
TGTGCCAGCCGCATAGGGACAGTTGGCGAAAAACTGTTTTTT | CASRIGTVGEKLFF | TRBJ1-4 | TRBD1 | TRBV6-5 | NA
TGTGCCAGCGAGCCACACTACACAGATACGCAGTATTTT | CASEPHYTDTQYF | TRBJ2-3 | NA | TRBV5-6 | NA
TGTGCCAGCAGTGGCGCAGGGGACCCCTATGGCTACACCTTC | CASSGAGDPYGYTF | TRBJ1-2 | NA | TRBV27 | NA
TGTGCCAGCAGCCCTTCGACAGGACCCTACTATGGCTACACCTTC | CASSPSTGPYYGYTF | TRBJ1-2 | NA | TRBV6-6 | NA
TGTGCCAGCAGCTTAGGACTAGCGGGGGGCGACAGACTGGTGTCTCAGTACTTC | CASSLGLAGGDRLVSQYF | TRBJ2-5 | TRBD2 | TRBV7-8 | NA
TGTGCCAGCAGTTTGACGCAGGGTGGCTATGGCTACACCTTC | CASSLTQGGYGYTF | TRBJ1-2 | NA | TRBV7-9 | once
TGTGCCAGTAGTATCACGGACTACTATGGCTACACCTTC | CASSITDYYGYTF | TRBJ1-2 | NA | TRBV19 | NA
TGTGCCAGGTCTAACTTGGGGGGAACTGAAGCTTTCTTT | CARSNLGGTEAFF | TRBJ1-1 | NA | TRBV7-9 | once
TGTGCCAGCGCAGTAGCGGGGCCGGGAGACGAGCAGTACTTC | CASAVAGPGDEQYF | TRBJ2-7 | TRBD2 | TRBV6-5 | NA
TGTGCCACCAGCAGAGGGAGTAGCGGGGAGACCCAGTACTTC | CATSRGSSGETQYF | TRBJ2-5 | TRBD2 | TRBV15 | NA
TGTGCCAGCAGCTTGAGCCTAGGTGGCTACACCTTC | CASSLSLGGYTF | TRBJ1-2 | NA | TRBV5-4 | NA
TGTGCCAGCAGCAGTTTACGAAGGACAGGGCCGAACACCGGGGAGCTGTTTTTT | CASSSLRRTGPNTGELFF | TRBJ2-2 | TRBD1 | TRBV28 | NA
TGTGCCAGCAGCCCCAGGGCATCTAGCACAGATACGCAGTATTTT | CASSPRASSTDTQYF | TRBJ2-3 | NA | TRBV7-9 | NA
TGTGCCAGCACCATAGCGGGGGGCCGGGAGACCCAGTACTTC | CASTIAGGRETQYF | TRBJ2-5 | TRBD2 | TRBV5-6 | NA
TGTGCCAGCAGCCGGCCCGGGACAGCACTATATGGCTACACCTTC | CASSRPGTALYGYTF | TRBJ1-2 | TRBD1 | TRBV5-5 | NA
TGTGCCACCACCGGGGGCTATGGCTACACCTTC | CATTGGYGYTF | TRBJ1-2 | NA | TRBV5-4 | NA
TGTGCCAGCAGCTTAGCCGGGATAGAGACCCAGTACTTC | CASSLAGIETQYF | TRBJ2-5 | NA | TRBV7-8 | NA
TGTGCCAGCAGCTTGGGATGGGGCAGGGGAAGTACTGAAGCTTTCTTT | CASSLGWGRGSTEAFF | TRBJ1-1 | NA | TRBV5-8 | NA
TGTGCCAGCAGTGAAGGCAGGGGTACTGGGTTC | CASSEGRGTGF | TRBJ1-2 | NA | TRBV6-5 | NA